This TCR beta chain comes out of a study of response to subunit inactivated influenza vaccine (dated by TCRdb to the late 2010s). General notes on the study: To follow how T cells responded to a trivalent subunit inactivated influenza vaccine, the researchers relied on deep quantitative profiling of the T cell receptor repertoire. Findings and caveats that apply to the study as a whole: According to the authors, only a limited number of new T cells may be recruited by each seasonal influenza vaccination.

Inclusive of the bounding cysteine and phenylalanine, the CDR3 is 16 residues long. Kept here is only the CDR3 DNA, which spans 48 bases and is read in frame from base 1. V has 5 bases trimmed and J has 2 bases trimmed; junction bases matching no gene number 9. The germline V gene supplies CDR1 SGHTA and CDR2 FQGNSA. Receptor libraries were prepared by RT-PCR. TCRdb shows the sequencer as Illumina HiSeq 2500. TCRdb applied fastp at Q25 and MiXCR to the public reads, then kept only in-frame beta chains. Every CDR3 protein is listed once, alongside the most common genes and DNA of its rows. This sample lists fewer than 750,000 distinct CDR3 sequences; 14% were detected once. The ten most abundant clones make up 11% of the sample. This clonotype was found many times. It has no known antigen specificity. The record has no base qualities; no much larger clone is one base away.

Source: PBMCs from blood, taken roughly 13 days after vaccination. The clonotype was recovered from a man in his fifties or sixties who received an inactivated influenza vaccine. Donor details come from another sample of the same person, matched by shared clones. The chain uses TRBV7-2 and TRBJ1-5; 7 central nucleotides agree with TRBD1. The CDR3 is CASSRRQGEGNQPQHF. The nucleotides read TGTGCCAGCAGCAGAAGACAGGGTGAGGGCAATCAGCCCCAGCATTTT.